This TCR beta chain appears in the sequencing data of a study of Graves' ophthalmopathy and Graves' hyperthyroidism. Notes on the study in general: Blood samples also showed most expanded thyroid clonotypes exceeding 0.001 frequency. For predicting ophthalmopathy progression, the model had 70.59% sensitivity and nearly 75% specificity.

The CDR3 runs to 14 residues. The V end was cut by 3 bases, the J end by 1 base, with 9 bases between. Germline V gene sequence: CDR1 SNHLY, CDR2 FYNNEI. Worth noting for this clonotype: Antigen unknown. It may be a read error: a sequence one base away is much more abundant.

The study amplified TCR beta CDR3 regions using RNA transcripts. The authors performed first-round RT-PCR with HTBI primers and then a second-round multiplex PCR. TCRdb re-called the multiplex PCR reads with MiXCR, one entry per CDR3 protein. The sample holds about 740,000 distinct CDR3 sequences; approximately 40% are singletons and the top ten take roughly 45%. Clinical symptoms, serum thyroxine, TRAb, thyroid ultrasound and orbital computed tomography were relied on for diagnosis. PBMCs were isolated by Ficoll-Paque density gradient centrifugation, using around 10 ml of fresh peripheral blood as the starting material.

Sequencing was done on a sample of peripheral blood. The rearrangement uses TRBV2 and TRBJ1-2, with unresolved D. The source of this sequence is an adult man with Graves' ophthalmopathy. The CDR3 region is CASSDLGNNYGYTF. The CDR3 DNA sequence: TGTGCCAGCAGTGATTTAGGGAATAACTATGGCTACACCTTC.